Described below is a single T cell receptor beta chain sequence and its context. Antigen specificity is unknown. This sample is drawn from a study of immune evolution from preneoplasia to lung adenocarcinoma. As for the study in general: HLA loss of heterozygosity: under 7.5% AIS, around 16% MIA, around 35% ADC, none AAH.

CDR3 size: 15 residues. Per the germline V gene, CDR1 is SGHRS and CDR2 is YFSETQ. Trimming removed 1 base from V and 5 bases from J; junction bases left unmatched: 5. The repertoire was sequenced with immunoSEQ multiplex PCR; TCRdb's copy has only in-frame clones and lacks some. The sample comprises around 16,000 clones, 70% to 90% of which are singletons, and 2.5% to 3% rests with the top ten. Regarding the study as a whole: Top clone share appeared to fall from AAH through AIS, MIA, adenocarcinoma.

The sample consisted of FFPE invasive lung adenocarcinoma tissue. This TCR was recovered from a person aged 65 to 79 with invasive lung adenocarcinoma. The V call is TRBV5-1, the J call TRBJ2-3; TRBD2 aligns across 9 bases. The CDR3 loop reads CASSLSAGGGDTQYF. Here the CDR3 DNA reads TGCGCCAGCAGCTTGTCAGCGGGGGGTGGAGATACGCAGTATTTT.